The clone carrying this T cell receptor beta chain was seen only a few times. Its target is unknown. Looked up from germline, CDR1 is SQVTM and CDR2 is ANQGSEA. The V and J ends lost 5 bases and 3 bases respectively, with 8 bases between them. The CDR3 is made up of 11 amino acids. Investigators reverse transcribed all isolated RNA, so they sequenced expressed TCRB transcripts. The data were produced by immunoSEQ multiplex PCR, yet TCRdb's version contains in-frame clones alone and is incomplete. The sample has more than 250,000 clones, roughly a quarter seen once. The sample originates from a study of beta chain features in type 1 diabetes. Study findings and constraints: Among all four CD4+ subsets, Type 1 diabetes patients had TCRB CDR3s that were moderately but significantly shorter.

The rearrangement uses TRBV29-1 and TRBJ2-7; D is perhaps TRBD1 (5 bases). The sequence was collected from a woman in her thirties with type 1 diabetes. The sequenced material came from naive CD4+ T cells from blood. CDR3: CSVCRDYEQYF. The CDR3 DNA reads as TGCAGCGTTTGCAGGGACTACGAGCAGTACTTC.